These 2 T cell receptor beta chains originate from one sample sequenced in a study of patients with pleural tuberculosis. MiXCR was run by TCRdb on the reads, yielding one entry per CDR3 protein. The table records around 54,000 distinct CDR3 sequences, 6% to 8% of them present only once. The source of these receptors is a human donor with pleural tuberculosis.

At least ten counts were recorded for this clonotype. The V gene is TRBV6-4, the J gene TRBJ2-3; D unclear. This CDR3 has 15 residues. V was clipped by 6 bases and J by 0 bases, with 13 bases between them. In germline, CDR1 is MRHNA, CDR2 SNTAGT. The CDR3: CASRDPTPSTDTQYF. CDR3 coding DNA: TGTGCCAGCAGAGACCCTACCCCGAGCACAGATACGCAGTATTTT.

This clonotype showed up many times. The chain employs TRBV11-2 and TRBJ2-1; 7 bases are a match to TRBD2. Per the germline V gene, CDR1 is SGHAT and CDR2 is FQNNGV. The trim removed 3 bases at V and 8 bases at J, leaving 7 bases unmatched. The CDR3 loop spans 14 amino acids. The DNA for the CDR3 is TGTGCCAGCAGCTTGGAGAGCGGGAATGATGAGCAGTTCTTC. This gives the protein CASSLESGNDEQFF. Drawing the rest from reference TRBV11-2 and TRBJ2-1, the complete variable domain is EAGVAQSPRYKIIEKRQSVAFWCNPISGHATLYWYQQILGQGPKLLIQFQNNGVVDDSQLPKDRFSAERLKGVDSTLKIQPAKLEDSAVYLCASSLESGNDEQFFGPGTRLTVL.